These 13 T cell receptor beta chains were all obtained from the same sample, sequenced in a study of blood T cell repertoires in COVID-19. Clones were read by immunoSEQ multiplex PCR, and TCRdb kept only the in-frame ones, dropping some. Of approximately 150,000 clones detected, 75% to 90% appear once; the ten largest clones hold approximately 5.1%. The sequenced sample was PBMCs or T cells enriched from blood (not recorded which). Receptors originate from a man in his 70s who had been exposed to COVID-19.

CDR3 residues: CASSIRGAGTEAFF. In nucleotides, the CDR3 is TGTGCCAGCAGCATCCGGGGGGCGGGGACTGAAGCTTTCTTT. The chain is built from TRBV7-2 and TRBJ1-1, with D maybe TRBD1 (6 bases). The CDR3 sequence is 14 residues long. Germline-derived CDR1 and CDR2 are SGHTA and FQGNSA. Trimming left V 5 bases short and J 5 bases short, with 15 bases between.

The chain combines TRBV24-1 with TRBJ2-1; 9 bases fit TRBD2. The length of the CDR3 is 16 residues. Losses at the gene ends were 0 bases for V and 7 bases for J; bases not matched to a gene: 6. From germline, CDR1 is KGHDR and CDR2 SFDVKD. DNA of the CDR3: TGTGCCACCAGTGATTTGGCGGGAGGGTTCAAAAATGAGCAGTTCTTC. It codes for CATSDLAGGFKNEQFF.

This chain links TRBV6-5 with TRBJ2-7, with 9 positions matching TRBD1. The CDR3 runs to 14 residues. The germline CDR1 and CDR2 sequences are MNHEY and SVGAGI. J was trimmed by 4 bases and V by 6 bases; bases with no gene match: 7. The CDR3 sequence: CASSLGQGKYEQYF. The CDR3 DNA sequence: TGTGCCAGCAGCCTCGGACAGGGGAAATACGAGCAGTACTTC.

This chain links TRBV6-2 or TRBV6-3 with TRBJ1-1; TRBD1 aligns across 10 bases. This CDR3 comprises 15 residues. The germline gives CDR1 MNHEY, CDR2 SVGEGT. V was clipped by 5 bases and J by 5 bases; unmatched bases: 8. The CDR3 coding sequence is TGTGCCAGCAGTAGCGGGGGGACAGGGGATACTGAAGCTTTCTTT. This translates into CASSSGGTGDTEAFF.

V gene TRBV7-9 combines with J gene TRBJ1-4; 9 nucleotides line up with TRBD1. CDR3 length: 13 residues. Germline V lookup: CDR1 SEHNR, CDR2 FQNEAQ (reference sequence). Unmatched junction bases numbered 3, after V lost 5 bases and J lost 8 bases. The CDR3 bases are TGTGCCAGCAGCCCCGGACAGGGGGAAAAACTGTTTTTT. Protein: CASSPGQGEKLFF.

CDR3 DNA sequence: TGTGCCAGTAGTACGGATAGGGGCTACGAGCAGTACTTC. Translation gives CASSTDRGYEQYF. The chain links TRBV19 to TRBJ2-7; possible D gene TRBD1, 5 bases. The CDR3 contains 13 residues. The V and J ends lost 4 bases and 3 bases respectively, with 10 bases between them. CDR1 is LNHDA, CDR2 SQIVND, per germline (reference sequence).

DNA for the CDR3: TGTGCCAGCAGCCCTGACTGGGGGGGCTGGGCAGATACGCAGTATTTT. Translated, it gives CASSPDWGGWADTQYF. The chain uses TRBV3-1 (or the pseudogene TRBV3-2) and TRBJ2-3, with D maybe TRBD2 (7 bases). The CDR3 contains 16 residues. V was trimmed by 4 bases and J by 4 bases, leaving 18 bases between them. Germline loops: CDR1 LGHDT, CDR2 YNNKEL (reference sequence).

This chain links TRBV3-1 (or the pseudogene TRBV3-2) with TRBJ1-1; possible D gene TRBD1, 6 bases. Trimming stripped 6 bases from V and 8 bases from J, with 16 bases between. Germline CDR1 and CDR2: LGHDT and YNNKEL (reference sequence). This CDR3 comprises 13 residues. CDR3 residues: CASSSIQGIEAFF. DNA of the CDR3: TGTGCCAGCAGTTCAATACAGGGAATAGAAGCTTTCTTT.

As DNA, the CDR3 is TGTGCCAGCAGCCTCTCGGGGGCTAATGAAAAACTGTTTTTT. This gives the protein CASSLSGANEKLFF. V and J are TRBV6-5 and TRBJ1-4; tentative D call: TRBD1 (5 bases). This CDR3 has 14 residues. Germline CDR1 MNHEY, CDR2 SVGAGI. V lost 6 bases and J 3 bases, leaving 11 bases between the germline ends.

The chain employs TRBV5-1 and TRBJ2-5; D unresolved. V lost 4 bases and J lost 1, with 11 bases in between. This CDR3 is built from 14 residues. CDR1 and CDR2 (germline): SGHRS, YFSETQ. The CDR3 bases are TGCGCCAGCAGCGGTACCGGGTCCCAAGAGACCCAGTACTTC. Translating gives CASSGTGSQETQYF. Together with reference TRBV5-1 and TRBJ2-5, the CDR3 gives the full variable domain: KAGVTQTPRYLIKTRGQQVTLSCSPISGHRSVSWYQQTPGQGLQFLFEYFSETQRNKGNFPGRFSGRQFSNSRSEMNVSTLELGDSALYLCASSGTGSQETQYFGPGTRLLVL.

This clone was counted a few times. The same CDR3 arises from other DNA sequences in this sample as well. This rearrangement joins TRBV12-3 or TRBV12-4 to TRBJ1-2, with a possible D match to TRBD1 (6 bases). V lost 6 bases, J lost 5 bases, and 10 bases lay in between. The CDR3 loop spans 12 amino acids. The CDR3 coding sequence is TGTGCCAGCAGCCTCCAGGGGTATGGCTACACCTTC. Residues: CASSLQGYGYTF.

This clone has only one observation. The genes are TRBV24-1 and TRBJ2-3, with a possible D match to TRBD1 (6 bases). Germline loops: CDR1 KGHDR, CDR2 SFDVKD. This CDR3 spans 17 amino acids. Trimming left V 3 bases short and J 8 bases short, with 23 bases between. The CDR3: CATSDASGTMFKLTQYF. CDR3 DNA: TGTGCCACCAGTGATGCCTCCGGGACAATGTTCAAACTTACGCAGTATTTT.

The rearrangement links TRBV5-8 to TRBJ1-2; 7 bases are shared with TRBD1. V shed 3 bases, J shed 5 bases, and the junction held 7 bases outside the gene matches. The CDR3 runs 14 residues. The germline CDR1 and CDR2 sequences are SGHTS and YDEGEE. The CDR3 spells CASSSTRGLYGYTF. CDR3 DNA sequence: TGTGCCAGCAGCTCTACCAGGGGGTTATATGGCTACACCTTC.